Below are 9 T cell receptor beta chains sequenced from a single sample in a study of post-analysis software for immune sequencing data. Regarding the study as a whole: Relative to controls, patients had five TRBV segments at higher frequency, with TRBV5-6, TRBV5-1 and TRBV20-1 among these.

Libraries were made from TCR beta cDNA, and they carried unique molecular identifiers. TCRdb recomputed calls from the PCR reads with MiXCR, one row per CDR3 protein. Altogether under 650,000 distinct CDR3 sequences are present, roughly 45% being singletons, with the ten largest covering about 1.5%. These receptors have no identified antigens. Sequencing was performed on blood. The receptors stem from a girl aged 5-17 years with multiple sclerosis.

A few counts support this clonotype. Its ends do not fully match the called genes, so a read error is possible. V is TRBV24-1 and J is TRBJ2-1; D unclear. The V gene's germline CDR1 is KGHDR and CDR2 SFDVKD. The CDR3 consists of 14 residues. The CDR3 is CATGDRLEDNEQFF. CDR3 sequence (DNA): TGTGCCACCGGTGACCGTCTAGAAGACAATGAGCAGTTCTTC.

This chain uses TRBV20-1 with TRBJ2-1; D gene unclear. The CDR3 has 13 residues. Germline values: CDR1 DFQATT, CDR2 SNEGSKA (reference sequence). With 0 bases removed from V and 8 bases from J, the gap between germline ends came to 11 bases. The CDR3 reads CSARDLVRHEQFF. The CDR3 DNA reads TGCAGTGCTAGAGATCTAGTGCGACATGAGCAGTTCTTC.

This clonotype is a singleton in its sample. The rearrangement links TRBV10-3 to TRBJ2-3; 10 positions match TRBD1. V shed 0 bases and J 4 bases; nucleotides not matched to a gene: 4. The germline gives CDR1 ENHRY, CDR2 SYGVKD. CDR3 length: 16 amino acids. The CDR3, as DNA: TGTGCCATCAGTGAGTCGTGGGACAGGGGAGCAGATACGCAGTATTTT. Translation gives CAISESWDRGADTQYF.

The rearrangement links TRBV18 to TRBJ1-2; 7 positions match TRBD1. The junction had 10 bases not matched to a gene; V was cut back by 4 bases and J by 5 bases. The CDR3 totals 15 residues. Germline CDR1 and CDR2: KGHSH and LQKENI. CDR3 sequence (DNA): TGTGCCAGCTCACACAGTCCGGGACAGCAGTATGGCTACACCTTC. This gives the protein CASSHSPGQQYGYTF.

The chain recombines TRBV12-3 or TRBV12-4 with TRBJ2-3; TRBD1 matches at 7 bases. CDR3 length: 16 residues. V shed 1 base and J 3 bases; nucleotides not matched to a gene: 7. This CDR3 is CASSLVGTESTDTQYF. The CDR3 DNA follows: TGTGCCAGCAGTTTAGTCGGGACAGAGAGTACAGATACGCAGTATTTT.

The chain uses TRBV12-3 or TRBV12-4 and TRBJ2-1; D ambiguous. The CDR3 covers 16 residues. With 6 bases removed from V and 2 bases from J, the gap between germline ends came to 17 bases. The CDR3: CASRSPPDQAYNEQFF. The CDR3 DNA follows: TGTGCCAGCAGGTCTCCGCCGGACCAGGCCTACAATGAGCAGTTCTTC.

The chain combines TRBV7-8 with TRBJ2-7, with TRBD2 as a possible D gene (5 bases). CDR3 length: 17 residues. V lost 1 base, J lost 2 bases, and 18 bases lay in between. From germline, CDR1 is SGHVS and CDR2 FQNEAQ. The CDR3: CASSLVAWAGSPYEQYF. Here the CDR3 DNA reads TGTGCCAGCAGCTTAGTGGCGTGGGCGGGTTCTCCCTACGAGCAGTACTTC.

The chain recombines TRBV20-1 with TRBJ1-6, with no clear D. Trimming removed 6 bases at V and 6 bases at J, with 12 bases between. This CDR3 comprises 13 residues. CDR1 DFQATT and CDR2 SNEGSKA come from the germline V gene (reference sequence). The CDR3 DNA reads as TGCAGTGCCCCGATCGCTCCTAATTCACCCCTCCACTTT. Translated: CSAPIAPNSPLHF.

For the CDR3, the DNA is TGCAGTGCCCCCGGGACTAGCGCCCAAGATACGCAGTATTTT. Translation gives CSAPGTSAQDTQYF. The chain couples TRBV20-1 to TRBJ2-3; 10 positions agree with TRBD2. Germline values: CDR1 DFQATT, CDR2 SNEGSKA (reference sequence). The CDR3 consists of 14 residues. V lost 6 bases and J lost 5; bases outside the gene matches: 8.